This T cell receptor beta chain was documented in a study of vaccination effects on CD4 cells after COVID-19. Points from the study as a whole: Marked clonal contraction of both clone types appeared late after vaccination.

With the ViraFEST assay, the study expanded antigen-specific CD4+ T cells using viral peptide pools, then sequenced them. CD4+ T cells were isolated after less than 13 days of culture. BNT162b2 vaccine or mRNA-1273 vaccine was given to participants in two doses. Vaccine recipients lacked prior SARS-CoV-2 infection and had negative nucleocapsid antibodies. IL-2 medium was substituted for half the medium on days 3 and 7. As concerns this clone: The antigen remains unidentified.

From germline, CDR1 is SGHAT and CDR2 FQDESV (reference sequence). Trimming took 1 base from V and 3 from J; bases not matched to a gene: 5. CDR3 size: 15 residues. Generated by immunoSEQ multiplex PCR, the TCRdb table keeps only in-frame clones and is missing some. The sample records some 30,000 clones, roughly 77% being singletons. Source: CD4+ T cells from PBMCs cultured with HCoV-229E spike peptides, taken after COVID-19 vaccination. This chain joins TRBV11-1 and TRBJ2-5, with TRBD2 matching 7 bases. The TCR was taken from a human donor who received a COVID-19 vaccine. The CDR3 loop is CASSLVGLAEETQYF. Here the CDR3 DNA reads TGTGCCAGCAGCTTAGTCGGTCTAGCGGAAGAGACCCAGTACTTC. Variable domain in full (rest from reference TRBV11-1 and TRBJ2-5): EAEVAQSPRYKITEKSQAVAFWCDPISGHATLYWYRQILGQGPELLVQFQDESVVDDSQLPKDRFSAERLKGVDSTLKIQPAELGDSAMYLCASSLVGLAEETQYFGPGTRLLVL.